These 26 T cell receptor beta chains were sequenced from one sample in a study of control samples from healthy donors and cancer patients. Here immunoSEQ multiplex PCR was the method, and the copy in TCRdb shows in-frame clones only, minus some. The sample shows about 49,000 clones, approximately 86% of them seen only once. Material for sequencing was PBMCs. Every receptor here comes from a woman in her forties or fifties with lung cancer.

The rearrangement uses TRBV6-1 and TRBJ1-2, with a tentative D call TRBD1 (6 bases). Germline V gene data show CDR1 as MNHNS and CDR2 as SASEGT. The germline V and J ends were trimmed by 5 bases and 7 bases, with 17 bases remaining between them. The length of the CDR3 is 14 residues. The CDR3 DNA reads TGTGCCAGCAGTTTTCGACAGGTTTCGAGTGGCTACACCTTC. Translated, it gives CASSFRQVSSGYTF.

The chain joins TRBV19 to TRBJ2-1; a weak D match, TRBD2 (5 bases). From germline, CDR1 is LNHDA and CDR2 SQIVND (reference sequence). V lost 4 bases, J lost 0 bases, and 16 bases lay in between. This CDR3 region has 17 residues. CDR3 sequence: CASSNPRSGSSYNEQFF. Here the CDR3 DNA reads TGTGCCAGTAGTAACCCCCGTTCGGGGAGCTCCTACAATGAGCAGTTCTTC.

The gene calls are TRBV7-2 and TRBJ1-3; tentative D call: TRBD1 (6 bases). V was cut by 5 bases and J by 2 bases, with 10 bases left in between. CDR1 SGHTA and CDR2 FQGNSA come from the germline V gene. There are 14 residues in the CDR3. The chain's CDR3 is CASSRGAPGNTIYF. The CDR3 nucleotides read TGTGCCAGCAGCCGGGGGGCGCCTGGAAACACCATATATTTT.

The chain employs TRBV9 and TRBJ2-5; a possible D gene is TRBD1 (6 bases). The CDR3 loop spans 14 amino acids. The germline CDR1 and CDR2 sequences are SGDLS and YYNGEE. V was cut by 4 bases and J by 2 bases, with 12 bases left in between. CDR3 loop: CASSSWTDQETQYF. CDR3 sequence (DNA): TGTGCCAGCAGCTCCTGGACAGATCAAGAGACCCAGTACTTC.

This clone was detected only a few times. This chain connects TRBV6-5 to TRBJ2-1; D is uncertain. Germline loops: CDR1 MNHEY, CDR2 SVGAGI. The CDR3 covers 13 residues. Trimming removed 7 bases from V and 8 bases from J, with 15 bases in between. The CDR3 sequence is CASTLSPGHEQFF. The CDR3 DNA sequence: TGTGCCAGCACCCTGTCTCCCGGCCATGAGCAGTTCTTC.

The chain links TRBV20-1 to TRBJ2-1, with a possible D match to TRBD1 (5 bases). The CDR3 has 14 residues. V gave up 3 bases and J gave up 3 bases, with 12 bases separating them. Germline V gene sequence: CDR1 DFQATT, CDR2 SNEGSKA (reference sequence). CDR3 sequence (DNA): TGCAGTGCTAGTAGGGGTAGCCTCTACAATGAGCAGTTCTTC. This sequence encodes CSASRGSLYNEQFF.

The J gene is TRBJ2-3, the V gene TRBV5-1; TRBD1 agrees at 7 bases. The CDR3 is 15 residues long. J lost 6 bases, V lost 2 bases, and 9 bases had no gene match. Germline CDR1 is SGHRS and CDR2 is YFSETQ. This CDR3 reads CASSLQRQGEDTQYF. CDR3 DNA sequence: TGCGCCAGCAGCTTACAAAGGCAGGGGGAGGATACGCAGTATTTT.

The rearrangement links TRBV4-3 to TRBJ1-1, with a possible D match to TRBD1 (6 bases). CDR3 length: 15 residues. Germline CDR1 reads LGHNA; CDR2 reads YSLEER. V was trimmed by 3 bases and J by 4 bases, leaving 15 bases between them. CDR3 loop: CASSHRTGLATEAFF. Written as DNA, the CDR3 is TGCGCCAGCAGCCACCGAACAGGGCTTGCCACTGAAGCTTTCTTT.

The genes are TRBV10-3 and TRBJ2-2, with 8 bases aligning to TRBD1. V shed 3 bases, J shed 2 bases, and the junction held 2 bases outside the gene matches. CDR1 ENHRY and CDR2 SYGVKD come from the germline V gene. The CDR3 is 15 amino acids. CDR3 protein: CAISETGGNTGELFF. The CDR3 DNA follows: TGTGCCATCAGTGAAACAGGGGGAAACACCGGGGAGCTGTTTTTT.

The CDR3 spells CASRHSQGTEAFF. The CDR3 nucleotides read TGTGCCAGTAGACACAGTCAGGGAACTGAAGCTTTCTTT. The chain combines TRBV19 with TRBJ1-1; possible D gene TRBD1, 5 bases. Trimming cost V 6 bases and J 5 bases, with 13 bases left between them. The CDR3 has 13 residues. The germline V gene encodes CDR1 LNHDA and CDR2 SQIVND (reference sequence).

The rearrangement joins TRBV19 to TRBJ2-7, with D perhaps matching TRBD1 (6 bases). The CDR3 length is 14 residues. V was shortened by 3 bases and J by 3 bases, with 12 bases between the two germline ends. Germline V gene data show CDR1 as LNHDA and CDR2 as SQIVND (reference sequence). The CDR3 spells CASSIRDNRYEQYF. CDR3 DNA sequence: TGTGCCAGTAGTATCCGGGACAACCGCTACGAGCAGTACTTC.

This clone has just one count. J is TRBJ1-2 and V is TRBV29-1, with TRBD1 as a possible D gene (5 bases). This CDR3 is 13 amino acids long. V was clipped by 3 bases and J by 5 bases, with 13 bases between them. The V gene's germline CDR1 is SQVTM and CDR2 ANQGSEA. The CDR3 is CSVDIKRGYGYTF. CDR3 nucleotide sequence: TGCAGCGTTGATATTAAGAGGGGTTATGGCTACACCTTC.

As to this clone: The sample has other DNA sequences that encode this CDR3 too. The chain carries TRBV7-3 and TRBJ1-1; weak D call: TRBD1 (5 bases). The CDR3 runs to 13 residues. The V end was cut by 5 bases, the J end by 2 bases, with 9 bases between. Germline V lookup: CDR1 SGHTA, CDR2 FQGTGA. The CDR3 DNA sequence: TGTGCCAGCAGCCTCGGACAAAACACTGAAGCTTTCTTT. It translates to CASSLGQNTEAFF.

The chain combines TRBV6-5 with TRBJ1-4, with D uncertain. Trimming left V 11 bases short and J 3 bases short, with 13 bases between. In germline, CDR1 is MNHEY, CDR2 SVGAGI. This CDR3 region has 13 residues. CDR3 DNA: TGTGCCGCATCACATGGACCTAATGAAAAACTGTTTTTT. Protein: CAASHGPNEKLFF.

The chain couples TRBV19 to TRBJ2-7; 9 bases line up with TRBD1. This CDR3 has 15 residues. The germline gives CDR1 LNHDA, CDR2 SQIVND (reference sequence). Trimming cost V 6 bases and J 3 bases; bases outside gene matches: 9. The CDR3 bases are TGTGCCAGTAGCCACGGACAGGGGCTATACTACGAGCAGTACTTC. Translating gives CASSHGQGLYYEQYF.

The V call is TRBV5-1, the J call TRBJ1-1; 7 bases agree with TRBD1. This CDR3 is 15 amino acids long. V was pared by 4 bases and J by 1 base, with 7 bases of the junction left unmatched. CDR1 SGHRS and CDR2 YFSETQ come from the germline V gene. CDR3 DNA: TGCGCCAGCAGCCAACGACAGGGCAAGAACACTGAAGCTTTCTTT. Translation gives CASSQRQGKNTEAFF. The full variable domain, rest sourced from reference TRBV5-1 and TRBJ1-1, is KAGVTQTPRYLIKTRGQQVTLSCSPISGHRSVSWYQQTPGQGLQFLFEYFSETQRNKGNFPGRFSGRQFSNSRSEMNVSTLELGDSALYLCASSQRQGKNTEAFFGQGTRLTVV.

The chain couples TRBV28 to TRBJ1-1; TRBD1 matches at 8 bases. J lost 2 bases, V lost 5 bases, and 4 bases had no gene match. The germline V gene has CDR1 MDHEN and CDR2 SYDVKM. CDR3 length: 14 residues. CDR3 DNA: TGTGCCAGCAGTCCAGGGGGCGAAAACACTGAAGCTTTCTTT. Amino acid sequence: CASSPGGENTEAFF.

The genes are TRBV9 and TRBJ1-4, with TRBD1 matching 8 bases. Trimming took 4 bases from V and 3 from J; bases not matched to a gene: 5. CDR1 and CDR2 from the germline V gene are SGDLS and YYNGEE. This CDR3 contains 15 residues. CDR3: CASSSGQGPNEKLFF. The CDR3 bases are TGTGCCAGCAGCTCCGGACAGGGACCTAATGAAAAACTGTTTTTT.

The V call is TRBV6-5, the J call TRBJ2-7; D is unresolved. CDR1 is MNHEY, CDR2 SVGAGI, per germline. The V end lost 1 base, the J end lost 7 bases, and 20 bases lay between the germline ends. The CDR3 loop spans 16 amino acids. The CDR3 is CASSYLGGPSEEEQYF. The CDR3 DNA reads as TGTGCCAGCAGTTACTTGGGCGGCCCCTCAGAGGAGGAGCAGTACTTC.

This clone was counted a single time. The rearrangement joins TRBV4-1 to TRBJ1-1; the D gene is possibly TRBD1 (6 bases). The length of the CDR3 is 18 residues. Trimming pared 6 bases from V and 5 bases from J, leaving 28 bases between. Germline lookup yields CDR1 MGHRA and CDR2 YSYEKL. CDR3 in amino acids: CASRSRIWTEPLRTEAFF. CDR3 nucleotides: TGCGCCAGCAGGTCAAGGATCTGGACAGAGCCCCTTCGAACTGAAGCTTTCTTT.

The chain uses TRBV18 and TRBJ2-6; the D is unclear. V was trimmed by 0 bases and J by 2 bases, leaving 8 bases between them. CDR3 length: 16 residues. Per germline, CDR1 KGHSH and CDR2 LQKENI. The CDR3 here is CASSPPELTGANVLTF. CDR3 bases: TGTGCCAGCTCACCACCGGAACTAACTGGGGCCAACGTCCTGACTTTC.

Relative to its sample, this clone is medium-sized. The CDR3 DNA reads TGTGCCAGCAGTTACTCCGCCAGGGGGGGAGAAGCTTTCTTT. This gives the protein CASSYSARGGEAFF. J is TRBJ1-1 and V is TRBV27; 7 bases agree with TRBD1. Germline V lookup: CDR1 MNHEY, CDR2 SMNVEV (reference sequence). J was trimmed by 8 bases and V by 4 bases; bases with no gene match: 10. The length of the CDR3 is 14 residues.

This clone was seen a single time. This chain joins TRBV7-6 and TRBJ2-1; D is perhaps TRBD1 (5 bases). V lost 1 base to trimming and J lost 4 bases, with 11 bases between them. Germline V gene lookup returns CDR1 SGHVS and CDR2 FNYEAQ. This CDR3 contains 15 residues. In DNA, the CDR3 is TGTGCCAGCAGCTTAGAGCAGGGTCGGTACAATGAGCAGTTCTTC. Amino acids: CASSLEQGRYNEQFF.

This chain uses TRBV7-9 with TRBJ1-1, with a tentative D call TRBD1 (6 bases). V was pared by 3 bases and J by 2 bases, with 16 bases between. This CDR3 is built from 16 residues. CDR1 is SEHNR, CDR2 FQNEAQ, per germline (reference sequence). CDR3 coding DNA: TGTGCCAGCAGCTTCGTTTGGTCAGGGGTCAACACTGAAGCTTTCTTT. Translated: CASSFVWSGVNTEAFF.

The rearrangement joins TRBV18 to TRBJ1-2, with D possibly matching TRBD1 (6 bases). Germline CDR1 reads KGHSH; CDR2 reads LQKENI. This CDR3 has 16 residues. Trimming pared 0 bases from V and 4 bases from J, leaving 15 bases between. CDR3 residues: CASSPPQGQTIYGYTF. The CDR3 DNA sequence: TGTGCCAGCTCACCACCACAAGGACAGACTATCTATGGCTACACCTTC.

The rearrangement joins TRBV29-1 to TRBJ2-2, with a tentative D call TRBD1 (6 bases). Between the trimmed V and J ends, which lost 6 bases and 2 bases, there was a span of 13 bases. In germline, CDR1 is SQVTM, CDR2 ANQGSEA. CDR3 length equals 14 residues. CDR3 sequence: CSVPGVSNTGELFF. The CDR3 bases are TGCAGCGTCCCAGGGGTTAGTAACACCGGGGAGCTGTTTTTT.